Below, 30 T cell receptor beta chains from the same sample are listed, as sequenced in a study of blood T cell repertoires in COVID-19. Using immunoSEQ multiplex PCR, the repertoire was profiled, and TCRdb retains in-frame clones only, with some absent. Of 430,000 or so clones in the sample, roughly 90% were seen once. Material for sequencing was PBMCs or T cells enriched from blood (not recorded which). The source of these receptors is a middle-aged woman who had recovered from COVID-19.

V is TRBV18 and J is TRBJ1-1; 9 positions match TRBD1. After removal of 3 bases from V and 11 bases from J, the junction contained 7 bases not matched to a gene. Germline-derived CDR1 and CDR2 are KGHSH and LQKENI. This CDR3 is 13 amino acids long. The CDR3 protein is CASSPIHGQGAFF. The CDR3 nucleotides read TGTGCCAGCTCACCGATACACGGACAGGGGGCTTTCTTT.

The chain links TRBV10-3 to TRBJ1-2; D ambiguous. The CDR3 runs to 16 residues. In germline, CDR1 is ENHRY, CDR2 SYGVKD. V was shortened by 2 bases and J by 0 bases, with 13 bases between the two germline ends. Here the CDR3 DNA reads TGTGCCATCAGTGAGCAGCCGGCGGAGCCTAACTATGGCTACACCTTC. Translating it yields CAISEQPAEPNYGYTF.

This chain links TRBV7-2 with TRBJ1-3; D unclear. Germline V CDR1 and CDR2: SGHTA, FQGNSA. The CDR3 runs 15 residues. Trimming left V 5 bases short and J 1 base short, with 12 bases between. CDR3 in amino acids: CASSPIRGSGNTIYF. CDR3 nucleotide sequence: TGTGCCAGCAGCCCCATAAGAGGGTCTGGAAACACCATATATTTT.

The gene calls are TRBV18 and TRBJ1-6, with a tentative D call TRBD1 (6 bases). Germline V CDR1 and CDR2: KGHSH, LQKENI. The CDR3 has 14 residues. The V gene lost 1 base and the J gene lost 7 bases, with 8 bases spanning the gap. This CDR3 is CASSPQGQNSPLHF. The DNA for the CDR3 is TGTGCCAGCTCACCACAGGGACAAAATTCACCCCTCCACTTT.

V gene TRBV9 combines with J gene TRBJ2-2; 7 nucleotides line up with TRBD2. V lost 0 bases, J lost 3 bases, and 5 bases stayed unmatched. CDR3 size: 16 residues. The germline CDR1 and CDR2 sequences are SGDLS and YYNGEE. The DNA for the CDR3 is TGTGCCAGCAGCGTAGTGGGGGAGGGAGACACCGGGGAGCTGTTTTTT. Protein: CASSVVGEGDTGELFF.

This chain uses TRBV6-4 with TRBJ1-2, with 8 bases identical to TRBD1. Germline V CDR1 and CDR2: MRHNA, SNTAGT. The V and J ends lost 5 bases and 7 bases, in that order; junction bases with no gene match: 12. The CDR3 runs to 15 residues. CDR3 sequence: CASSRQGAFPPGYTF. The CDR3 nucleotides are TGTGCCAGCAGTCGTCAGGGGGCTTTTCCCCCTGGCTACACCTTC.

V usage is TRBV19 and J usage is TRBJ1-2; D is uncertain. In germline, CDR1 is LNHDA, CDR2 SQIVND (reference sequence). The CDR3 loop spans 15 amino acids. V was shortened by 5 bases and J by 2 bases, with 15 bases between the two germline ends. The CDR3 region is CASSVLDAANYGYTF. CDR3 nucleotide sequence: TGTGCCAGTAGTGTTTTAGATGCCGCGAACTATGGCTACACCTTC.

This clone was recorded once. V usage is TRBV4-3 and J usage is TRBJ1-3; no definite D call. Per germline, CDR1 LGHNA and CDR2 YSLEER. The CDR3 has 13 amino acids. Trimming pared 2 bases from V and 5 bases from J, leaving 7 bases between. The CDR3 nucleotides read TGCGCCAGCAGCCAATTAGCCCGAAACACCATATATTTT. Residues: CASSQLARNTIYF.

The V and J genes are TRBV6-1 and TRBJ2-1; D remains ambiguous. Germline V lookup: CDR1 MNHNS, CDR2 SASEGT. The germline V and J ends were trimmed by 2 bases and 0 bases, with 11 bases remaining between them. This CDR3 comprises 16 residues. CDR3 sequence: CASSEFEDSSYNEQFF. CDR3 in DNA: TGTGCCAGCAGTGAATTCGAGGATAGCTCCTACAATGAGCAGTTCTTC.

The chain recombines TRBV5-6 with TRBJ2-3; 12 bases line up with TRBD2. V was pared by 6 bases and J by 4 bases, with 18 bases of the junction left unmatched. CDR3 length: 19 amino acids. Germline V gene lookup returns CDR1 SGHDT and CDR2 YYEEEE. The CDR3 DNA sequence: TGTGCCAGCACCCGCGTCGGGCTAGCGGGAGGGCCCGGGGCAGATACGCAGTATTTT. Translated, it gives CASTRVGLAGGPGADTQYF.

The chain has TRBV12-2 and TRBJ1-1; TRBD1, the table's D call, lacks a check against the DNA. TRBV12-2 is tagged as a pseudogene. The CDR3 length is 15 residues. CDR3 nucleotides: TGTGCAAGTCGCTCCGGGACAGGAATGAACACTGAAGCTTTCTTT. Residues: CASRSGTGMNTEAFF.

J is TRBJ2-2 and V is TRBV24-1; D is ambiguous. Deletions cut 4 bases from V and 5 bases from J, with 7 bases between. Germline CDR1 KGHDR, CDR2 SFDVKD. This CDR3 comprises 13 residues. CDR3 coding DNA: TGTGCCACCAGTGAACGCGTAACCGGGGAGCTGTTTTTT. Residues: CATSERVTGELFF.

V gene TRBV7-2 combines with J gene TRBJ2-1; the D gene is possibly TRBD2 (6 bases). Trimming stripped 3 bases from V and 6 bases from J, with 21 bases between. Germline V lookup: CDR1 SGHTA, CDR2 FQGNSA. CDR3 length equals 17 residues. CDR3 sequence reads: CASSFRAGTPDGNEQFF. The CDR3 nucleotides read TGTGCCAGCAGCTTTAGGGCGGGGACTCCCGACGGCAATGAGCAGTTCTTC.

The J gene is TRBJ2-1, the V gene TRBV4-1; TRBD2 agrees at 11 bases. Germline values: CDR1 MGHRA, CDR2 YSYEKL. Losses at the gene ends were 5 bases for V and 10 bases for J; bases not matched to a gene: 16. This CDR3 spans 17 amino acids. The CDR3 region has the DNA TGCGCCAGCAGCGAAGCACGAGGCCTAGCGGGGGGTGGGGAGCAGTTCTTC. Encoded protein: CASSEARGLAGGGEQFF.

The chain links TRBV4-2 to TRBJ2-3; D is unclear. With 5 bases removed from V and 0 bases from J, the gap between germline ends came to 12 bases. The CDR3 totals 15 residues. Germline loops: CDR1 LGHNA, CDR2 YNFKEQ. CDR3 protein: CASSVRYPSTDTQYF. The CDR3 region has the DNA TGTGCCAGCAGCGTCAGATACCCTAGCACAGATACGCAGTATTTT.

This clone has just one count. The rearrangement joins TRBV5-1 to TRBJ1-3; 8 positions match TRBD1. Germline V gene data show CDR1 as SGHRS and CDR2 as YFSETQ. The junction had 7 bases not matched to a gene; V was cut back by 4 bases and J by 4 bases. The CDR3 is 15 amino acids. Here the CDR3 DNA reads TGCGCCAGCAGCCGCGGGACAGGCGTCGGAAACACCATATATTTT. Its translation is CASSRGTGVGNTIYF.

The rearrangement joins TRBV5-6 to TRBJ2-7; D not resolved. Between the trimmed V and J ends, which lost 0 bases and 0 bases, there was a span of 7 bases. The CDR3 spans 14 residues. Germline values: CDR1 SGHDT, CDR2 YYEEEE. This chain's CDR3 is CASSLAQNSYEQYF. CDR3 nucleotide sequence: TGTGCCAGCAGCTTGGCGCAGAACTCCTACGAGCAGTACTTC. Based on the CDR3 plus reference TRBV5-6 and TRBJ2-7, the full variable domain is DAGVTQSPTHLIKTRGQQVTLRCSPKSGHDTVSWYQQALGQGPQFIFQYYEEEERQRGNFPDRFSGHQFPNYSSELNVNALLLGDSALYLCASSLAQNSYEQYFGPGTRLTVT.

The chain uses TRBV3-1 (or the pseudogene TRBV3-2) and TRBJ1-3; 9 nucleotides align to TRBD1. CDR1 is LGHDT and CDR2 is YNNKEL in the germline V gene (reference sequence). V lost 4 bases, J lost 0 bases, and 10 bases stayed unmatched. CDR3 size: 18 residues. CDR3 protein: CASSPYRTGVHSGNTIYF. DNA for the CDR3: TGTGCCAGCAGCCCTTATCGGACAGGGGTCCACTCTGGAAACACCATATATTTT.

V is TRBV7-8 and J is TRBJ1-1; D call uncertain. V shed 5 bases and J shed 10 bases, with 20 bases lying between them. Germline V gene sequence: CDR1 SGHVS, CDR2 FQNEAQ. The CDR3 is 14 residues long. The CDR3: CASSRIESLGGAFF. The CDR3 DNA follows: TGTGCCAGCAGCCGCATCGAATCCTTAGGAGGAGCTTTCTTT.

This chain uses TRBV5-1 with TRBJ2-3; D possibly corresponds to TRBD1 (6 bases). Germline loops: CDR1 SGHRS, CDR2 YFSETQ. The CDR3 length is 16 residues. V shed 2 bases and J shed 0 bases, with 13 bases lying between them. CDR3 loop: CASSLNRETSTDTQYF. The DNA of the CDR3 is TGCGCCAGCAGCTTAAACAGGGAAACTAGCACAGATACGCAGTATTTT.

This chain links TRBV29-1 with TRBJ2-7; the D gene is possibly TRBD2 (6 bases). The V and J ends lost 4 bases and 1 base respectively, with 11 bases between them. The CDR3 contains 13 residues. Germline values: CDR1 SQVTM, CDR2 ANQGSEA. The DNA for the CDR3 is TGCAGCGTTGCGGCAGGGAGGTCCTACGAGCAGTACTTC. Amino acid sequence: CSVAAGRSYEQYF.

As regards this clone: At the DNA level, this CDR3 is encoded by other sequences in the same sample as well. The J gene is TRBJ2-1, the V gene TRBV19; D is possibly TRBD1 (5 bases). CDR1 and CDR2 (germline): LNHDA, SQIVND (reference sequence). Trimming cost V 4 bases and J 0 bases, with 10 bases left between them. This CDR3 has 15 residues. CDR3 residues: CASSTRQSSYNEQFF. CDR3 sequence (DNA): TGTGCCAGTAGTACACGACAGAGCTCCTACAATGAGCAGTTCTTC.

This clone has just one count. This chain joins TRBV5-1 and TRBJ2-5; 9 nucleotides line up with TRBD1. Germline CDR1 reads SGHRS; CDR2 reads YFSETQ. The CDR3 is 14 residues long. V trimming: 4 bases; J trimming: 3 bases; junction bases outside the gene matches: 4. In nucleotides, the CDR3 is TGCGCCAGCAGCCATAGGACAGGGGAAGAGACCCAGTACTTC. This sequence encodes CASSHRTGEETQYF.

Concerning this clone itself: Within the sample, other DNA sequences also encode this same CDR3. The DNA for the CDR3 is TGTGCCAGCAGTTACCGAAGCGGATCCTACGAGCAGTACTTC. This translates into CASSYRSGSYEQYF. This sequence joins TRBV6-5 and TRBJ2-7, with a weak D call TRBD2 (5 bases). Germline V CDR1 and CDR2: MNHEY, SVGAGI. This CDR3 has 14 amino acids. V lost 2 bases to trimming and J lost 1 base, with 9 bases between them.

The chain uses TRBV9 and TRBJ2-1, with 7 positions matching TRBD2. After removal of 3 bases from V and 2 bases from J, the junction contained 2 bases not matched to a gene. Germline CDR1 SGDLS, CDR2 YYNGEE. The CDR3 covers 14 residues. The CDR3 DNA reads TGTGCCAGCAGCGCAAGCGGGACCTACAATGAGCAGTTCTTC. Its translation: CASSASGTYNEQFF.

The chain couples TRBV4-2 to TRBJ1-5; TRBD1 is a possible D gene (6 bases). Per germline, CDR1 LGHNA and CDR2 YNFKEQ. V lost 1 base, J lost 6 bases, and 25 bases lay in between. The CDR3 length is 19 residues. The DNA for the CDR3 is TGTGCCAGCAGCCAAGGGCAGACTTGGGAAGAAGGGGGGGCTCAGCCCCAGCATTTT. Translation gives CASSQGQTWEEGGAQPQHF.

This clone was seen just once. The CDR3 DNA reads TGTGCCAGTAGTACACGGACTAGCGGAAGATACGAGCAGTACTTC. It translates to CASSTRTSGRYEQYF. The chain has TRBV19 and TRBJ2-7; 10 bases match TRBD2. Germline CDR1 is LNHDA and CDR2 is SQIVND (reference sequence). CDR3 length: 15 amino acids. The V gene end was trimmed by 4 bases and the J gene end by 4 bases; junction bases not matched to a gene: 7.

The DNA for the CDR3 is TGTGCCAGCAGTGGGGACACCCGAAAACTGTTTTTT. This sequence encodes CASSGDTRKLFF. The V gene is TRBV27, the J gene TRBJ1-4; D may be TRBD1 (6 bases). Trimming pared 5 bases from V and 10 bases from J, leaving 11 bases between. CDR1 and CDR2 (germline): MNHEY, SMNVEV (reference sequence). CDR3 size: 12 residues.

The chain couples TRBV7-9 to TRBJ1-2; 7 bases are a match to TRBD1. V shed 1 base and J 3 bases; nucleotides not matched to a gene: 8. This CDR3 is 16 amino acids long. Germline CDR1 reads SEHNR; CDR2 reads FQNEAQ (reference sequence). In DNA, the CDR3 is TGTGCCAGCAGCTTAGAGGTCCGGGACAGCTACTATGGCTACACCTTC. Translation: CASSLEVRDSYYGYTF.

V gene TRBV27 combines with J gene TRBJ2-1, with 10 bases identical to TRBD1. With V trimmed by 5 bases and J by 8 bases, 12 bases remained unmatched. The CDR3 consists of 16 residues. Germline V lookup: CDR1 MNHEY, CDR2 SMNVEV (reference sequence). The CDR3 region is CASSHLRDRGVDEQFF. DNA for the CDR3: TGTGCCAGCAGTCACCTCCGGGACAGGGGAGTCGATGAGCAGTTCTTC.